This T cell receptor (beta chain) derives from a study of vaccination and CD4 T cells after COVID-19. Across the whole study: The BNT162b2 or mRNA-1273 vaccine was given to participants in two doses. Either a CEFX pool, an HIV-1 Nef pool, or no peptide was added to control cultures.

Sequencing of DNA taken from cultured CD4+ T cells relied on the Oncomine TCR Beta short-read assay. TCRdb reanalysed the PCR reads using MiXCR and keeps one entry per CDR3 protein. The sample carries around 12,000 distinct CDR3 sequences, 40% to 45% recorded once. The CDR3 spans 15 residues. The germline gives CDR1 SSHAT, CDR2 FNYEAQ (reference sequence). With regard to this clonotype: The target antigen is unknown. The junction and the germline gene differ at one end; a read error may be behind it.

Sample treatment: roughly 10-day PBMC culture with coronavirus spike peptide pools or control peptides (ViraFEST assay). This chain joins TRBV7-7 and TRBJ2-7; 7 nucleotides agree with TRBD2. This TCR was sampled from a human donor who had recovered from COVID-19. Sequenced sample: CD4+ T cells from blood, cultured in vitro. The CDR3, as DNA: TGTGCTAGCAGCTTGGGCGGGGGAAGCTCCTACGAGCAGTACTTC. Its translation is CASSLGGGSSYEQYF. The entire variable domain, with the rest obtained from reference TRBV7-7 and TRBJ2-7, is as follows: GAGVSQSPRYKVTKRGQDVTLRCDPISSHATLYWYQQALGQGPEFLTYFNYEAQPDKSGLPSDRFSAERPEGSISTLTIQRTEQRDSAMYRCASSLGGGSSYEQYFGPGTRLTVT.